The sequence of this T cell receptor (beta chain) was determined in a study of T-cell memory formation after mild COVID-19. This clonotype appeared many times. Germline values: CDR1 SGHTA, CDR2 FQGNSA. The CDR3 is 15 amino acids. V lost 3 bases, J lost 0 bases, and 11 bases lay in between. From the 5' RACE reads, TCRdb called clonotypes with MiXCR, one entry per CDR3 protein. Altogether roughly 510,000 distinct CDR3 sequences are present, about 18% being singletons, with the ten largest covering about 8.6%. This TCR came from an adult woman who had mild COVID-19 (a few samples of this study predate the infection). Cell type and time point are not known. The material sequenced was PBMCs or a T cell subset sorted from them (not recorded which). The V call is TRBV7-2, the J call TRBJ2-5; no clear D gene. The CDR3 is CASSFGGWYQETQYF. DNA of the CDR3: TGTGCCAGCAGCTTCGGCGGATGGTACCAAGAGACCCAGTACTTC.